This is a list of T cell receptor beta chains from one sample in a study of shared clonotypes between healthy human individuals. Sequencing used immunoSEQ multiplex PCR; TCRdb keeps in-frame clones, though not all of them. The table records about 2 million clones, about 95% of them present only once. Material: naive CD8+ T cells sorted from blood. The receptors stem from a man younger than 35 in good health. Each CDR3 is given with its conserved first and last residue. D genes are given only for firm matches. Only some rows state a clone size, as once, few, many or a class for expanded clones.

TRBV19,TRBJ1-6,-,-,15,CASHPYRHPNSPLHF,TGTGCCAGTCACCCCTATCGGCATCCCAATTCACCCCTCCACTTT
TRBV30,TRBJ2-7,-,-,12,CAWSGISYEQYF,TGTGCCTGGAGTGGGATCAGCTACGAGCAGTACTTC
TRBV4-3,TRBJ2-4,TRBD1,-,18,CASSQETGTGGNWVIQYF,TGCGCCAGCAGCCAAGAAACTGGGACAGGGGGCAATTGGGTCATTCAGTACTTC
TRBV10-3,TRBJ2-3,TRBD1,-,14,CAISWTGPTDTQYF,TGTGCCATCAGTTGGACAGGGCCTACAGATACGCAGTATTTT
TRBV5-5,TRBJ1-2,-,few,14,CASSPDGGGYGYTF,TGTGCCAGCAGCCCAGACGGGGGGGGCTATGGCTACACCTTC
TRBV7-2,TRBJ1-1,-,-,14,CASELSGGGTEAFF,TGTGCCAGCGAATTGTCGGGGGGAGGCACTGAAGCTTTCTTT
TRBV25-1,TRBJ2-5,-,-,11,CATGPQETQYF,TGTGCCACCGGCCCCCAAGAGACCCAGTACTTC
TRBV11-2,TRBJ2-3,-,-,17,CASSLDPSSASTDTQYF,TGTGCCAGCAGCTTAGACCCGTCTAGTGCTAGCACAGATACGCAGTATTTT
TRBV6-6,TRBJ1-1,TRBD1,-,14,CASTSTGAGTEAFF,TGTGCCAGCACTTCGACAGGGGCCGGCACTGAAGCTTTCTTT
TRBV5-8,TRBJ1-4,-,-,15,CASSLIGVDNEKLFF,TGTGCCAGCAGCTTAATAGGGGTTGATAATGAAAAACTGTTTTTT
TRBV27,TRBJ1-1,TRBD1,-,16,CASSPSGGLILFEAFF,TGTGCCAGCAGTCCCTCAGGGGGCCTTATCCTATTTGAAGCTTTCTTT
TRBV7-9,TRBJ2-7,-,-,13,CASSSGVSYEQYF,TGTGCCAGCAGCTCCGGGGTATCCTACGAGCAGTACTTC
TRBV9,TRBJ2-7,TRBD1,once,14,CASSQGTGSYEQYF,TGTGCCAGCAGTCAAGGGACAGGGAGTTACGAGCAGTACTTC
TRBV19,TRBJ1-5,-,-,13,CASSIGQNQPQHF,TGTGCCAGTAGTATAGGGCAGAATCAGCCCCAGCATTTT
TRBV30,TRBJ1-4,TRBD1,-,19,CAWRNEDRGPSGTHEKLFF,TGTGCCTGGAGGAACGAGGACAGGGGGCCAAGTGGGACCCACGAAAAACTGTTTTTT
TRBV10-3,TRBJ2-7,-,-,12,CAILDKSYEQYF,TGTGCCATCTTGGACAAGTCCTACGAGCAGTACTTC
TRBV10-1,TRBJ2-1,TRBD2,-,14,CASSIRGGYNEQFF,TGCGCCAGCAGTATTCGGGGGGGGTACAATGAGCAGTTCTTC
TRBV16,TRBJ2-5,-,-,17,CASSQSAGDIRQETQYF,TGTGCCAGCAGCCAATCGGCAGGAGATATCCGCCAAGAGACCCAGTACTTC
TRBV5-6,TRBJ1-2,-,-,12,CASSLPNYGYTF,TGTGCCAGCAGCTTGCCCAACTATGGCTACACCTTC
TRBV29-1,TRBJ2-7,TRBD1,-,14,CSVEVGTDSHEQYF,TGCAGCGTTGAAGTTGGGACAGATTCCCACGAGCAGTACTTC
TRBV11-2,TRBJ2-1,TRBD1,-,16,CASSPTGVFSYNEQFF,TGTGCCAGCAGCCCTACAGGGGTCTTCTCCTACAATGAGCAGTTCTTC
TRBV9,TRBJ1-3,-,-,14,CASSAYSSGNTIYF,TGTGCCAGCAGCGCGTACAGCTCTGGAAACACCATATATTTT
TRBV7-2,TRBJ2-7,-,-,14,CASSPDQGSYEQYF,TGTGCCAGCAGCCCGGACCAGGGTTCCTACGAGCAGTACTTC
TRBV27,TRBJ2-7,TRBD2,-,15,CASQSGTSGFSGQYF,TGTGCCAGCCAATCTGGGACTAGCGGTTTCTCTGGGCAGTACTTC
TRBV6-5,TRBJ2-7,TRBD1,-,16,CASSYSTGQASYEQYF,TGTGCCAGCAGTTACTCAACCGGACAGGCTTCCTACGAGCAGTACTTC
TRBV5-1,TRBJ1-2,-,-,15,CASSLAVAENYGYTF,TGCGCCAGCAGCTTGGCCGTCGCCGAGAACTATGGCTACACCTTC
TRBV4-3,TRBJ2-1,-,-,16,CASSQGRLIAYNEQFF,TGCGCCAGCAGCCAAGGCCGCCTGATCGCCTACAATGAGCAGTTCTTC
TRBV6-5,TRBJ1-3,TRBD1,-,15,CASSYTGTGGDTIYF,TGTGCCAGCAGTTACACCGGGACAGGGGGAGACACCATATATTTT
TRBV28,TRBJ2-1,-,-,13,CASTPGTEIEQFF,TGTGCCAGCACCCCAGGTACCGAAATTGAGCAGTTCTTC
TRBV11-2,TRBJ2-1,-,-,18,CASSLDFTSIDLDNEQFF,TGTGCCAGCAGCTTAGATTTTACCTCGATCGATTTGGACAATGAGCAGTTCTTC
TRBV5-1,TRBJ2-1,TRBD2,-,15,CASSPLAGAWDEQFF,TGCGCCAGCAGCCCACTAGCGGGGGCCTGGGATGAGCAGTTCTTC
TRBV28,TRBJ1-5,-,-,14,CASSVGAWNQPQHF,TGTGCCAGCAGCGTGGGGGCCTGGAATCAGCCCCAGCATTTT
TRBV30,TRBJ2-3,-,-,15,CAWSLGAGPADTQYF,TGTGCCTGGAGTTTAGGGGCGGGGCCCGCAGATACGCAGTATTTT
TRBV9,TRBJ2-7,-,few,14,CASSVGYGHYEQYF,TGTGCCAGCAGCGTAGGATACGGACACTACGAGCAGTACTTC
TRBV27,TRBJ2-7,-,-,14,CASSFGRAAYEQYF,TGTGCCAGCAGTTTTGGCAGGGCCGCCTACGAGCAGTACTTC
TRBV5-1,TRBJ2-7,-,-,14,CASSLEWGAYEQYF,TGCGCCAGCAGCTTGGAATGGGGCGCCTACGAGCAGTACTTC
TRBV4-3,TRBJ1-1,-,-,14,CASSQEGGSGEAFF,TGCGCCAGCAGCCAAGAAGGCGGGTCGGGTGAAGCTTTCTTT
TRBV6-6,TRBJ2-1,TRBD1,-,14,CASSWTGIKNEQFF,TGTGCCAGCAGTTGGACAGGGATCAAAAATGAGCAGTTCTTC
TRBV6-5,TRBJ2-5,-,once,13,CASKPGEGETQYF,TGTGCCAGCAAACCAGGGGAGGGAGAGACCCAGTACTTC
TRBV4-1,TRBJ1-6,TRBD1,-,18,CASSQVGTGYSYNSPLHF,TGCGCCAGCAGCCAAGTAGGGACAGGGTACTCCTATAATTCACCCCTCCACTTT
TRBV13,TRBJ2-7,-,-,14,CASSPAGVGYEQYF,TGTGCCAGCAGCCCAGCTGGCGTGGGTTACGAGCAGTACTTC